The present TCR beta chain was sequenced within a study of T cell changes during pregnancy in multiple sclerosis. Only one count was recorded for this clone. Sequencing used immunoSEQ multiplex PCR; TCRdb keeps in-frame clones, though not all of them. The sample has around 80,000 clones; about 95% are singletons. Trimming cost V 0 bases and J 6 bases; bases outside gene matches: 20. There are 20 residues in the CDR3. Germline assignment: CDR1 SGDLS and CDR2 YYNGEE. Source: peripheral blood, taken in the second trimester of pregnancy. The sequence derives from a female donor with multiple sclerosis, enrolled in a pregnancy study. The genes are TRBV9 and TRBJ2-1; TRBD2 matches 8 bases. The chain's CDR3 is CASSVVPQGSLSGSPNEQFF. The CDR3 DNA reads TGTGCCAGCAGCGTAGTCCCGCAGGGATCCCTCAGCGGGAGCCCCAATGAGCAGTTCTTC.